The following is a TCR beta chain sequence with its context. Its specificity is not known. This sample is drawn from a study of T cell responses to AZD1222 COVID-19 vaccine. The assay was immunoSEQ multiplex PCR, and TCRdb's table has in-frame clones only and misses some. The sample lists about 180,000 clones; roughly nine tenths were seen once. The CDR3 has 18 amino acids. In germline, CDR1 is SGHTA, CDR2 FQGTGA. Trimming took off 5 bases at V and 4 bases at J, with 27 bases between the two ends. Overall study findings and caveats: CD4 TCRs covered the whole spike, strongest at regions 160-218 and 743-854.

The TCR comes from an adult in good health. The V call is TRBV7-3, the J call TRBJ2-7; D is unresolved. Sequencing used peripheral blood, obtained on day 0 of AZD1222 vaccination. CDR3 in DNA: TGTGCCAGCAGCCCGAACATGGATTTCGCCCCTACGCGTTACGAGCAGTACTTC. Translated: CASSPNMDFAPTRYEQYF.